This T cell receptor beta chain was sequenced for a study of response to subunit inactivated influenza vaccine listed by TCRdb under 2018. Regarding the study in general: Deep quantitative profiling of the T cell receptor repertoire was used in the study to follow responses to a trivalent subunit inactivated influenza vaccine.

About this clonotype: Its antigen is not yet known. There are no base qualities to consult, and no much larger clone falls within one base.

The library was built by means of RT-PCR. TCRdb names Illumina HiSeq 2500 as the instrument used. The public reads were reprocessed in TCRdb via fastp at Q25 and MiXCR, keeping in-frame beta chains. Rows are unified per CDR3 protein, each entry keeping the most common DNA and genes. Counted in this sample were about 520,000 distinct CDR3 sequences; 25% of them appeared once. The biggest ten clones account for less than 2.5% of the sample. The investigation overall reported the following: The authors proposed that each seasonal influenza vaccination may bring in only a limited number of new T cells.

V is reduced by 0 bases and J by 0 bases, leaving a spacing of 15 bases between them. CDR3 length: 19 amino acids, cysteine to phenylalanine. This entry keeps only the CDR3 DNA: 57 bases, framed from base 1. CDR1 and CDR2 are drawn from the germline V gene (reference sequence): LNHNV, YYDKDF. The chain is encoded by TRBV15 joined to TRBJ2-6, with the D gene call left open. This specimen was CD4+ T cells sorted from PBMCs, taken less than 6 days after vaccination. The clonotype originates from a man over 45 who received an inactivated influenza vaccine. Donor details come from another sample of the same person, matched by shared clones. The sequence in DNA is TGTGCCACCAGCAGAGATCTGCCCCAAACCCTCTCTGGGGCCAACGTCCTGACTTTC. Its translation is CATSRDLPQTLSGANVLTF.